Below are 20 T cell receptor beta chains sequenced from a single sample in a study of blood T cell repertoires in COVID-19. The data were produced by immunoSEQ multiplex PCR, yet TCRdb's version contains in-frame clones alone and is incomplete. Of under 200,000 clones in the sample, just under 80% were seen once. The material sequenced was peripheral blood. Receptors originate from a man in his 70s with active or convalescent COVID-19.

The chain couples TRBV7-9 to TRBJ2-1, with D uncertain. V gave up 2 bases and J gave up 9 bases, with 11 bases separating them. This CDR3 has 13 amino acids. Germline V gene sequence: CDR1 SEHNR, CDR2 FQNEAQ (reference sequence). This chain's CDR3 is CASSLKAASEQFF. The CDR3, as DNA: TGTGCCAGCAGCTTAAAAGCTGCCTCTGAGCAGTTCTTC.

This chain connects TRBV2 to TRBJ1-1; D is perhaps TRBD1 (5 bases). Germline V gene data show CDR1 as SNHLY and CDR2 as FYNNEI. The CDR3 sequence is 15 residues long. V was cut by 2 bases and J by 0 bases, with 10 bases left in between. CDR3 DNA sequence: TGTGCCAGCAGTGAACTGGGGCCCATGAACACTGAAGCTTTCTTT. This sequence encodes CASSELGPMNTEAFF.

V gene TRBV27 combines with J gene TRBJ1-6, with a possible D match to TRBD1 (5 bases). Germline CDR1 is MNHEY and CDR2 is SMNVEV (reference sequence). The V gene lost 7 bases and the J gene lost 16 bases, with 23 bases spanning the gap. The CDR3 sequence is 14 residues long. The CDR3, as DNA: TGTGCCAGCACCTCAGGCTGGGCCAATAGGGGACTCCACTTT. This codes for CASTSGWANRGLHF.

The J gene is TRBJ1-4, the V gene TRBV21-1; the D call TRBD1 from the table was never checked on the DNA. TRBV21-1 is a known pseudogene. The CDR3 sequence is 14 residues long. The CDR3 spells CASRTAATNEKLFF. The CDR3 nucleotides are TGTGCCAGCAGAACAGCTGCAACTAATGAAAAACTGTTTTTT.

This clone was seen once. The chain links TRBV11-2 to TRBJ2-7; a possible D gene is TRBD1 (6 bases). Between the trimmed V and J ends, which lost 5 bases and 4 bases, there was a span of 12 bases. Per germline, CDR1 SGHAT and CDR2 FQNNGV. The CDR3 runs to 13 residues. The CDR3 loop reads CASSTGLVYEQYF. For the CDR3, the DNA is TGTGCCAGCAGCACAGGGTTGGTATACGAGCAGTACTTC.

This chain joins TRBV18 and TRBJ1-1; D unresolved. Germline V gene data show CDR1 as KGHSH and CDR2 as LQKENI. The ends were cut back, 0 bases at V and 2 bases at J, with 10 bases in the middle. The CDR3 runs 15 residues. The CDR3 nucleotides read TGTGCCAGCTCACCACCGATGGCTGATAACACTGAAGCTTTCTTT. Encoded protein: CASSPPMADNTEAFF.

This rearrangement joins TRBV3-1 (or the pseudogene TRBV3-2) to TRBJ1-2, with no clear D. The ends were cut back, 1 base at V and 2 bases at J, with 14 bases in the middle. This CDR3 is 16 amino acids long. Germline CDR1 LGHDT, CDR2 YNNKEL (reference sequence). In DNA form, the CDR3 reads TGTGCCAGCAGCCAAGTCCCCGGGAAACTAAACTATGGCTACACCTTC. This sequence encodes CASSQVPGKLNYGYTF.

V usage is TRBV2 and J usage is TRBJ2-7, with TRBD2 matching 8 bases. This CDR3 spans 17 amino acids. Germline CDR1 reads SNHLY; CDR2 reads FYNNEI. V dropped 7 bases and J dropped 3; count of bases not matched to a gene: 17. DNA for the CDR3: TGTGCCAGCAATAGGGATGAGGGTGCGGGGGGTAACTACGAGCAGTACTTC. This translates into CASNRDEGAGGNYEQYF.

This clone was observed a few times. This chain links TRBV7-8 with TRBJ2-6; a possible D gene is TRBD2 (5 bases). The CDR3 covers 16 residues. Germline CDR1 SGHVS, CDR2 FQNEAQ. Trimming cost V 3 bases and J 0 bases, with 9 bases left between them. The CDR3 region has the DNA TGTGCCAGCAGCTTGGAGGATCGCTCTGGGGCCAACGTCCTGACTTTC. It encodes CASSLEDRSGANVLTF.

The chain uses TRBV7-2 and TRBJ2-1, with 10 bases fitting TRBD1. Unmatched junction bases numbered 2, after V lost 4 bases and J lost 2 bases. CDR1 and CDR2 from the germline V gene are SGHTA and FQGNSA. This CDR3 is 15 amino acids long. As DNA, the CDR3 is TGTGCCAGCAGCTACGGGACAGGGGCCTACAATGAGCAGTTCTTC. Translating it yields CASSYGTGAYNEQFF. Complete variable domain (other parts from reference TRBV7-2 and TRBJ2-1): GAGVSQSPSNKVTEKGKDVELRCDPISGHTALYWYRQSLGQGLEFLIYFQGNSAPDKSGLPSDRFSAERTGGSVSTLTIQRTQQEDSAVYLCASSYGTGAYNEQFFGPGTRLTVL.

This chain uses TRBV2 with TRBJ1-1, with 8 bases fitting TRBD1. Germline assignment: CDR1 SNHLY and CDR2 FYNNEI. J was trimmed by 6 bases and V by 6 bases; bases with no gene match: 9. This CDR3 contains 14 residues. This CDR3 is CASSSGGDWAEAFF. The CDR3 region has the DNA TGTGCCAGCAGCTCAGGGGGCGATTGGGCTGAAGCTTTCTTT.

This clone has only one observation. The rearrangement uses TRBV19 and TRBJ2-1, with D possibly TRBD1 on 6 matching bases. This CDR3 region has 14 residues. Germline values: CDR1 LNHDA, CDR2 SQIVND (reference sequence). V was pared by 8 bases and J by 5 bases, with 16 bases between. The CDR3 is CASRERNRDNEQFF. The CDR3 DNA sequence: TGTGCCAGTCGTGAAAGAAACAGGGACAATGAGCAGTTCTTC.

The J gene is TRBJ2-3, the V gene TRBV18; D unresolved. Germline loops: CDR1 KGHSH, CDR2 LQKENI. There are 15 residues in the CDR3. The V end was cut by 2 bases, the J end by 0 bases, with 9 bases between. Here the CDR3 DNA reads TGTGCCAGCTCACCAGGAGTGGCTAGCACAGATACGCAGTATTTT. It encodes CASSPGVASTDTQYF.

The J gene is TRBJ1-6, the V gene TRBV11-3; TRBD1 might be the D (5 bases). From germline, CDR1 is SGHNT and CDR2 YENEEA. The germline V and J ends were trimmed by 5 bases and 12 bases, with 14 bases remaining between them. This CDR3 has 13 residues. DNA for the CDR3: TGTGCCAGCAGCCTCCGGGACGGGGGACCCCTCCACTTT. It yields the protein CASSLRDGGPLHF.

V gene TRBV3-1 (or the pseudogene TRBV3-2) combines with J gene TRBJ2-1; tentatively, D is TRBD1 (6 bases). Germline V gene data show CDR1 as LGHDT and CDR2 as YNNKEL (reference sequence). V was clipped by 4 bases and J by 9 bases, with 22 bases between them. This CDR3 is 16 amino acids long. The CDR3 DNA reads TGTGCCAGCAGCCGAAAAACAGGGCGGTCAACGGGTGAGCAGTTCTTC. Translation: CASSRKTGRSTGEQFF.

This clone was detected only once. The V and J genes are TRBV11-3 and TRBJ2-3; the D gene is possibly TRBD2 (5 bases). Trimming cost V 0 bases and J 5 bases, with 6 bases left between them. Germline CDR1 reads SGHNT; CDR2 reads YENEEA. The CDR3 is made up of 13 amino acids. In DNA, the CDR3 is TGTGCCAGCAGCTTAGAAGGGAGAGATACGCAGTATTTT. This encodes CASSLEGRDTQYF.

The CDR3 spells CASSRGQGADIQYF. CDR3 DNA sequence: TGCGCCAGCAGCCGGGGACAGGGAGCGGACATTCAGTACTTC. This chain connects TRBV4-1 to TRBJ2-4; 9 nucleotides match TRBD1. The CDR3 length is 14 residues. Unmatched junction bases numbered 6, after V lost 4 bases and J lost 8 bases. Germline-derived CDR1 and CDR2 are MGHRA and YSYEKL.

The genes are TRBV7-9 and TRBJ2-7; D possibly corresponds to TRBD1 (6 bases). The V gene's germline CDR1 is SEHNR and CDR2 FQNEAQ (reference sequence). The CDR3 is 14 amino acids. V lost 4 bases to trimming and J lost 6 bases, with 16 bases between them. The CDR3 DNA sequence: TGTGCCAGCAGCTACCAGACAGGTTTTAGCGAGCAGTACTTC. Encoded protein: CASSYQTGFSEQYF.

This clone came up a few times. V gene TRBV19 combines with J gene TRBJ1-5, with unresolved D. Germline CDR1 reads LNHDA; CDR2 reads SQIVND (reference sequence). V dropped 4 bases and J dropped 4 bases, with 17 bases sitting between them. The CDR3 extends over 16 amino acids. The CDR3 here is CASSTREGSPNQPQHF. CDR3 sequence (DNA): TGTGCCAGTAGTACAAGGGAGGGAAGCCCTAATCAGCCCCAGCATTTT.

The chain recombines TRBV19 with TRBJ1-3, with D perhaps TRBD1 (5 bases). CDR1 and CDR2 from the germline V gene are LNHDA and SQIVND (reference sequence). The CDR3 sequence is 13 residues long. CDR3 residues: CAAGPSSGNTIYF. In nucleotides, the CDR3 is TGTGCGGCGGGGCCAAGCTCTGGAAACACCATATATTTT.